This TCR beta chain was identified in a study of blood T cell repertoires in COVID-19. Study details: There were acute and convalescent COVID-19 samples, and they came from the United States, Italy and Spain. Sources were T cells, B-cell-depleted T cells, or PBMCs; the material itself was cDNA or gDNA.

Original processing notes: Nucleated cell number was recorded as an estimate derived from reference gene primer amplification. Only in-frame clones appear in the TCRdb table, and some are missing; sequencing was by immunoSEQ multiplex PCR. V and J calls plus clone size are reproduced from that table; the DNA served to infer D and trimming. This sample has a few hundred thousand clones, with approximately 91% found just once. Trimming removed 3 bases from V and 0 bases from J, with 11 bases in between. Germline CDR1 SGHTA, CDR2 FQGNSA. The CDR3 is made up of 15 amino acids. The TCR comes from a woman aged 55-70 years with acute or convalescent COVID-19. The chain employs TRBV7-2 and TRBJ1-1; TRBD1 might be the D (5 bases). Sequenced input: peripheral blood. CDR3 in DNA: TGTGCCAGCAGCTTCCGGGGGGAAGTGAACACTGAAGCTTTCTTT. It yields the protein CASSFRGEVNTEAFF.